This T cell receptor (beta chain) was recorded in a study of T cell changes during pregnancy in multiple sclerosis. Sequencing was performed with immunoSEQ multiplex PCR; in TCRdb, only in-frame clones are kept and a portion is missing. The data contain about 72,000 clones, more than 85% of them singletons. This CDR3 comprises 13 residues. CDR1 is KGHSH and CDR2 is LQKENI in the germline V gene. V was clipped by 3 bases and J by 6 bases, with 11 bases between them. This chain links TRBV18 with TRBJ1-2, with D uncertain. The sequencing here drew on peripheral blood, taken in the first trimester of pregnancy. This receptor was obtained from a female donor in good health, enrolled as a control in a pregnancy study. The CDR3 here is CASSPQINDGYTF. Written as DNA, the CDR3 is TGTGCCAGCTCACCGCAGATTAATGATGGCTACACCTTC.